The present T cell receptor (beta chain) was sequenced within a study of long-term antiretroviral therapy in people with HIV. The immunoSEQ assay was v3.0, run at survey level. TCRdb keeps only in-frame clones here, not all; method: immunoSEQ multiplex PCR. The repertoire holds almost 30,000 clones, with just under 90% as singletons. The CDR3 is made up of 15 amino acids. Germline assignment: CDR1 SGHRS and CDR2 YFSETQ. V lost 3 bases and J 1 base, leaving 10 bases between the germline ends. The sample in question was unsorted PBMCs, obtained 3.2 years before starting antiretroviral therapy. V gene TRBV5-1 combines with J gene TRBJ1-4; D call uncertain. The clonotype was recovered from a man aged 45 to 65 with HIV. The CDR3, as DNA: TGCGCCAGCAGCTCCAGAATTGAAACTAATGAAAAACTGTTTTTT. Its translation: CASSSRIETNEKLFF.